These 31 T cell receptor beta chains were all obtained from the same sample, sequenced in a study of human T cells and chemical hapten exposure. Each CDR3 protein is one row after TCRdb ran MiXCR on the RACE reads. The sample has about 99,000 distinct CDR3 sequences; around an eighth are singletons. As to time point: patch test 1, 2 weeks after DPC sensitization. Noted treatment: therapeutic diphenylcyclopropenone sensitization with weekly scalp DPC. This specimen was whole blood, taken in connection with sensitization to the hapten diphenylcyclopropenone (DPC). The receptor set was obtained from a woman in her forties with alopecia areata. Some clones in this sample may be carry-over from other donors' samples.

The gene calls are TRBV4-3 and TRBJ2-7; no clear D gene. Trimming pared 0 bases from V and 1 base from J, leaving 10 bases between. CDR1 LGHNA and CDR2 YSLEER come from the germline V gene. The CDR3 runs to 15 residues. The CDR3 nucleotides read TGCGCCAGCAGCCAAGAATTGGCGAAGTCCTACGAGCAGTACTTC. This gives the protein CASSQELAKSYEQYF.

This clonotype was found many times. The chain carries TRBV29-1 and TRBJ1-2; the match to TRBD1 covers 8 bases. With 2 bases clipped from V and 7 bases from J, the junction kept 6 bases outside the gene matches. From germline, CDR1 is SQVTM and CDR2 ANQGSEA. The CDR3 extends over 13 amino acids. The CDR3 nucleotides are TGCAGCGTTGAATTTCAGGGGGCGCCTGGCTACACCTTC. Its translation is CSVEFQGAPGYTF.

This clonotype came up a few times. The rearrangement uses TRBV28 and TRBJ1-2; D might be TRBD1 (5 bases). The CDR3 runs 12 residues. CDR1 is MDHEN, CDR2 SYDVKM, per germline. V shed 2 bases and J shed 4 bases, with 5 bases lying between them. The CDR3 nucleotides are TGTGCCAGCAGTTTACAGGGCTATGGCTACACCTTC. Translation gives CASSLQGYGYTF.

CDR3: CASSLALNQPQHF. CDR3 bases: TGTGCCAGCAGTTTAGCCCTTAATCAGCCCCAGCATTTT. The chain joins TRBV28 to TRBJ1-5; no clear D gene. Between the trimmed V and J ends, which lost 2 bases and 4 bases, there was a span of 6 bases. The CDR3 spans 13 residues. The germline CDR1 and CDR2 sequences are MDHEN and SYDVKM.

The CDR3 region has the DNA TGTGCCAGCAGTTACTCACGGACCTACGAGCAGTACTTC. Translated, it gives CASSYSRTYEQYF. The V and J genes are TRBV6-5 and TRBJ2-7; D call uncertain. The CDR3 has 13 amino acids. Germline-derived CDR1 and CDR2 are MNHEY and SVGAGI. V lost 0 bases and J lost 2, with 5 bases in between.

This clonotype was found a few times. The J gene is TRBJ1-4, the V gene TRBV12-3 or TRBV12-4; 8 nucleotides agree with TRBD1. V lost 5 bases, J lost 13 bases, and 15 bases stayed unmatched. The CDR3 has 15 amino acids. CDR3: CASSPYRDRLGTLFF. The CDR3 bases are TGTGCCAGCAGTCCCTACCGGGACAGGCTCGGGACACTGTTTTTT.

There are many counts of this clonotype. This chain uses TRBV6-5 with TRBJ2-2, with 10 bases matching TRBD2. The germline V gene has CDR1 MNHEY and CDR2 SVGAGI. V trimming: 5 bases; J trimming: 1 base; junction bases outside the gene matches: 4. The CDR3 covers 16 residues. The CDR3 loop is CASSPGLAVNTGELFF. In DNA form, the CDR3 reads TGTGCCAGCAGTCCCGGACTAGCGGTGAACACCGGGGAGCTGTTTTTT.

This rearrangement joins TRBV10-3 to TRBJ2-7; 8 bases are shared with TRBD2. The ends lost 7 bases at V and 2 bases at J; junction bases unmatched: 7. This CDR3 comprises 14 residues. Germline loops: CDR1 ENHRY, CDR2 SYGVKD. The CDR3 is CAIKGAGDTYEQYF. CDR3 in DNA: TGTGCCATCAAGGGAGCGGGAGATACCTACGAGCAGTACTTC.

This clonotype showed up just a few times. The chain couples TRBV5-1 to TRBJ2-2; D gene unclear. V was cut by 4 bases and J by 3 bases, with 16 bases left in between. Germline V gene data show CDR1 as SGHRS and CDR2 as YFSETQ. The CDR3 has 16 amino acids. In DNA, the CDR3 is TGCGCCAGCAGCCCCCACTCCCCTCGGGACACCGGGGAGCTGTTTTTT. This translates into CASSPHSPRDTGELFF.

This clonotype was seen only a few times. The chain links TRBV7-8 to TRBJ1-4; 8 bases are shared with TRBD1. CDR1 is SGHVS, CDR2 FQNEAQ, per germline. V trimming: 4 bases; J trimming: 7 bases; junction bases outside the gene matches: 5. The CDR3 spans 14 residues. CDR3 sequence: CASSSDRAGEKLFF. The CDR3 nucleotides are TGTGCCAGCAGCTCGGACAGGGCGGGTGAAAAACTGTTTTTT.

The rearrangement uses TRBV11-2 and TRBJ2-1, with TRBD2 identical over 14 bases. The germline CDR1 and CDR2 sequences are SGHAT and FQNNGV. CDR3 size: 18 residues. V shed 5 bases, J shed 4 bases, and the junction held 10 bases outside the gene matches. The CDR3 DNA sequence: TGTGCCAGCAGCCCCCGGGGACTAGCGGGAGCGGGGTACAATGAGCAGTTCTTC. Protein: CASSPRGLAGAGYNEQFF.

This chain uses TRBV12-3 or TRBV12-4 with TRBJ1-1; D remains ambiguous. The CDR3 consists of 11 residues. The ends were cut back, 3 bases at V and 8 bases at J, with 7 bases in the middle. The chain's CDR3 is CASSFASEAFF. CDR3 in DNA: TGTGCCAGCAGTTTTGCATCCGAAGCTTTCTTT.

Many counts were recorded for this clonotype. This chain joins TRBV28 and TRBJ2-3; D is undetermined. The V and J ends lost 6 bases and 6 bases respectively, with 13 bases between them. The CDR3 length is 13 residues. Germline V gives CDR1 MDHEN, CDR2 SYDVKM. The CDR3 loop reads CASSKPDTDTQYF. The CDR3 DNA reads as TGTGCCAGCAGCAAACCCGACACGGATACGCAGTATTTT.

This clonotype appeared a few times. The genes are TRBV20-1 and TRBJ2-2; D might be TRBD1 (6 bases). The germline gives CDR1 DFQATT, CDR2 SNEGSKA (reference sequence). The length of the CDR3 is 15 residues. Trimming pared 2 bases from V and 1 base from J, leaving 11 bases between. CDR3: CSARLSTGNTGELFF. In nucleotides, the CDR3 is TGCAGTGCTAGATTATCGACAGGGAACACCGGGGAGCTGTTTTTT.

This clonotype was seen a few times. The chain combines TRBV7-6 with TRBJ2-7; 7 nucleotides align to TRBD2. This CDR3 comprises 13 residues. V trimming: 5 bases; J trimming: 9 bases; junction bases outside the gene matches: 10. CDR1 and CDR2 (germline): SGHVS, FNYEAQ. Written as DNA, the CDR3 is TGTGCCAGCAGCCCCCCGGGGGGTGCGGGGCAGTACTTC. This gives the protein CASSPPGGAGQYF.

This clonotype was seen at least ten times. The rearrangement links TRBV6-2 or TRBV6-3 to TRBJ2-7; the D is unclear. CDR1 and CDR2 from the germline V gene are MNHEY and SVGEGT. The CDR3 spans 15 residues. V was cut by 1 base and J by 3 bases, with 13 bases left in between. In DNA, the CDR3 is TGTGCCAGCAGTTACTGGGCAGTACCAGGCTACGAGCAGTACTTC. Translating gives CASSYWAVPGYEQYF.

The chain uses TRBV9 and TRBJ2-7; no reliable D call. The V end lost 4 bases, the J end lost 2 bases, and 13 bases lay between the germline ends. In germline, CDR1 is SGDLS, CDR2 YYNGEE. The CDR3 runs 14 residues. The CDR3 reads CASSPDGVTYEQYF. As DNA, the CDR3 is TGTGCCAGCAGCCCCGATGGGGTGACCTACGAGCAGTACTTC.

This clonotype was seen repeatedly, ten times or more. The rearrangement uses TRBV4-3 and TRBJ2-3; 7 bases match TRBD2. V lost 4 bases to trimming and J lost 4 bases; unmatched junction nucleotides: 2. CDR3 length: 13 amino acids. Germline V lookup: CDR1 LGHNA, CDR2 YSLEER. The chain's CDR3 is CASSPGRADTQYF. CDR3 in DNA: TGCGCCAGCAGCCCTGGGAGGGCAGATACGCAGTATTTT.

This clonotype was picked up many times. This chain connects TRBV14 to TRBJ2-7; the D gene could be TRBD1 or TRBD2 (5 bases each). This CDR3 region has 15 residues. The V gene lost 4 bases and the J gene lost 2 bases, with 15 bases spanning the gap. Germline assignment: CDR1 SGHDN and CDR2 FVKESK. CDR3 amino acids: CASSRSGTATYEQYF. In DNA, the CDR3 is TGTGCCAGCAGCCGTTCCGGGACGGCGACCTACGAGCAGTACTTC.

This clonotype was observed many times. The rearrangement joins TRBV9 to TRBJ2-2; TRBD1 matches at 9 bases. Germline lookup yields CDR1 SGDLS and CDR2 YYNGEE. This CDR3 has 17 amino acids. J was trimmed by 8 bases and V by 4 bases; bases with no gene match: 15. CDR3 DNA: TGTGCCAGCAGCCCCAGGACAGGGGCCCGAATAGGTGGGGAGCTGTTTTTT. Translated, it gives CASSPRTGARIGGELFF.

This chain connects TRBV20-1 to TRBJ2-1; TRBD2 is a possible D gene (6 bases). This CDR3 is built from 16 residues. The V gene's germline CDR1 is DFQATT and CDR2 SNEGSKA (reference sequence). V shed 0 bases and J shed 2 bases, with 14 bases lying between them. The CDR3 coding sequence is TGCAGTGCTAGAGATCTCGCGGGGCATACCTACAATGAGCAGTTCTTC. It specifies CSARDLAGHTYNEQFF.

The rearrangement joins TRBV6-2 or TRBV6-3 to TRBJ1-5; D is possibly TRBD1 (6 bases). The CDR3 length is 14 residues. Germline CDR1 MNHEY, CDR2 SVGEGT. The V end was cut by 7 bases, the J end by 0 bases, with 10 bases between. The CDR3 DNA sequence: TGTGCCAGCAATGGACAGTATAGCAATCAGCCCCAGCATTTT. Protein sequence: CASNGQYSNQPQHF.

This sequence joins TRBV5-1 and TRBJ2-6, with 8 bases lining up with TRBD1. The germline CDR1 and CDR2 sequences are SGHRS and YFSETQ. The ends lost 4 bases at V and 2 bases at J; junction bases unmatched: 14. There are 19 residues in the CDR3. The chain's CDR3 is CASSRSPGQGGTGANVLTF. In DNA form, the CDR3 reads TGCGCCAGCAGCAGATCCCCCGGACAGGGTGGAACTGGGGCCAACGTCCTGACTTTC.

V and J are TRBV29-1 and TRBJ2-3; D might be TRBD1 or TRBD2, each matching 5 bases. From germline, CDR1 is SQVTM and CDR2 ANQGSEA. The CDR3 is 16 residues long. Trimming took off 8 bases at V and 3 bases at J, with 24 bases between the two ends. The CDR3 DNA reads TGCAGCATCCAAGGGTCTAGCCGAGGGGCTACAGATACGCAGTATTTT. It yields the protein CSIQGSSRGATDTQYF.

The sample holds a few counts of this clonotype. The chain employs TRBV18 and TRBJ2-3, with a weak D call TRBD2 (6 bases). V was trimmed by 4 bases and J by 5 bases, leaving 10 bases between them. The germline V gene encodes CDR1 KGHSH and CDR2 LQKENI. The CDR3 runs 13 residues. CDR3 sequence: CASSRRREDTQYF. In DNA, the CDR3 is TGTGCCAGCTCACGAAGGAGGGAAGATACGCAGTATTTT. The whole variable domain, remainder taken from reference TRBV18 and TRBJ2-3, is NAGVMQNPRHLVRRRGQEARLRCSPMKGHSHVYWYRQLPEEGLKFMVYLQKENIIDESGMPKERFSAEFPKEGPSILRIQQVVRGDSAAYFCASSRRREDTQYFGPGTRLTVL.

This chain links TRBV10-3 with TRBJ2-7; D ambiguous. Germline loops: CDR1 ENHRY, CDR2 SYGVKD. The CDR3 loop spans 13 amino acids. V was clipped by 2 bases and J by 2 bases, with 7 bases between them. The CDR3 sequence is CAISEADTYEQYF. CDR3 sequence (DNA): TGTGCCATCAGTGAGGCTGACACCTACGAGCAGTACTTC.

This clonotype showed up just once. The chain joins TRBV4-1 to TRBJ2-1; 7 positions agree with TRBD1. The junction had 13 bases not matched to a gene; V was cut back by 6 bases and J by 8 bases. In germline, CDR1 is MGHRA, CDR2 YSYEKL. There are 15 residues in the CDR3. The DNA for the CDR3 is TGCGCCAGCAGTCGCGAGGGGGCACAGAGACATGAGCAGTTCTTC. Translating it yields CASSREGAQRHEQFF.

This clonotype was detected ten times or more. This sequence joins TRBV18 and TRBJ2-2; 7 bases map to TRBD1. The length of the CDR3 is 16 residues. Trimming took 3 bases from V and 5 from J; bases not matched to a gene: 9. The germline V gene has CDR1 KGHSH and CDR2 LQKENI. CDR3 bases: TGTGCCAGCTCACCGCCTGGACAGGACGGAACCGGGGAGCTGTTTTTT. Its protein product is CASSPPGQDGTGELFF.

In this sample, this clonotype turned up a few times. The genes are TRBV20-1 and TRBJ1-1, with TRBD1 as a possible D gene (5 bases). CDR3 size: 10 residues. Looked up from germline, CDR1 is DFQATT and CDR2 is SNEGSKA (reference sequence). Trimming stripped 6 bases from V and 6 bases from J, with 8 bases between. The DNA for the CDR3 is TGCAGTGCAAAACAGGCTGAAGCTTTCTTT. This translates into CSAKQAEAFF.

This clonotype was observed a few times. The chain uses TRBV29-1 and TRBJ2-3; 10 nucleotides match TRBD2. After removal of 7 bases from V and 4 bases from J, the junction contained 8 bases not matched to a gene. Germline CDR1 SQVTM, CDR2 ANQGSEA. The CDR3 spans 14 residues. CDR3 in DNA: TGCAGCGCCTCCCGGACTAGCGGATCAGATACGCAGTATTTT. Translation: CSASRTSGSDTQYF.

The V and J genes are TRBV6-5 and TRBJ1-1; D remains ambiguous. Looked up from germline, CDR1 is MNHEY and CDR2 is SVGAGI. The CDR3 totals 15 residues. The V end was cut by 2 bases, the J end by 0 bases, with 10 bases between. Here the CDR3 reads CASSYAVSMNTEAFF. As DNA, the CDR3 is TGTGCCAGCAGTTACGCCGTCAGCATGAACACTGAAGCTTTCTTT.